The 18 T cell receptor beta chains below come from one sample, sequenced in a study of blood T cell repertoires in COVID-19. Here immunoSEQ multiplex PCR was the method, and the copy in TCRdb shows in-frame clones only, minus some. Counted here are 150,000 or so clones, roughly 90% occurring once; the ten biggest clones make up roughly 1.2%. Source material: PBMCs or T cells enriched from blood (not recorded which). The receptors come from a woman aged 25 to 45 with acute COVID-19.

In this sample, this clone turned up many times. As DNA, the CDR3 is TGCGCCAGCAGCGAGGGACTAGCGGAGGGCACAGATACGCAGTATTTT. Translating gives CASSEGLAEGTDTQYF. V usage is TRBV5-1 and J usage is TRBJ2-3, with TRBD2 matching over 11 bases. This CDR3 contains 16 residues. Germline CDR1 SGHRS, CDR2 YFSETQ. V lost 4 bases and J lost 1; bases outside the gene matches: 5.

The sample holds a few counts of this clone. The chain is built from TRBV11-2 and TRBJ1-3; D ambiguous. The length of the CDR3 is 15 residues. The V end lost 3 bases, the J end lost 0 bases, and 9 bases lay between the germline ends. The germline gives CDR1 SGHAT, CDR2 FQNNGV. CDR3: CASSFGRGSGNTIYF. DNA of the CDR3: TGTGCCAGCAGCTTCGGTCGGGGCTCTGGAAACACCATATATTTT.

The chain carries TRBV7-9 and TRBJ2-1; no clear D. The CDR3 spans 12 residues. V was pared by 5 bases and J by 2 bases, with 4 bases between. Per the germline V gene, CDR1 is SEHNR and CDR2 is FQNEAQ (reference sequence). CDR3 sequence reads: CASSPTYNEQFF. The CDR3, as DNA: TGTGCCAGCAGCCCCACCTACAATGAGCAGTTCTTC.

This chain connects TRBV25-1 to TRBJ1-2; possibly TRBD1 for D (5 bases). Looked up from germline, CDR1 is MGHDK and CDR2 is SYGVNS. The CDR3 has 16 residues. The V and J ends lost 1 base and 3 bases respectively, with 15 bases between them. The CDR3 DNA reads TGTGCCAGCAGTGAATCGGCAGGCAAAGGGGACTATGGCTACACCTTC. Its translation: CASSESAGKGDYGYTF.

The chain is built from TRBV6-4 and TRBJ1-2; 10 nucleotides agree with TRBD1. The germline V gene encodes CDR1 MRHNA and CDR2 SNTAGT. The V gene end was trimmed by 6 bases and the J gene end by 7 bases; junction bases not matched to a gene: 8. There are 14 residues in the CDR3. This CDR3 reads CASRGTGEGGGYTF. CDR3 nucleotides: TGTGCCAGCAGGGGGACAGGGGAAGGCGGTGGCTACACCTTC.

The chain combines TRBV30 with TRBJ2-5; 7 bases match TRBD1. The CDR3 is 14 amino acids. Germline assignment: CDR1 GTSNPN and CDR2 SVGIG (reference sequence). Trimming cost V 0 bases and J 5 bases; bases outside gene matches: 6. CDR3 DNA sequence: TGTGCCTGGAGTGTACTCAGGGGACAGGAGACCCAGTACTTC. Protein product: CAWSVLRGQETQYF.

The chain uses TRBV28 and TRBJ1-3; no definite D call. Germline-derived CDR1 and CDR2 are MDHEN and SYDVKM. V was shortened by 3 bases and J by 0 bases, with 6 bases between the two germline ends. The CDR3 totals 14 residues. CDR3 sequence: CASSLSSSGNTIYF. CDR3 sequence (DNA): TGTGCCAGCAGTTTGTCCAGCTCTGGAAACACCATATATTTT.

J is TRBJ2-5 and V is TRBV28; 8 nucleotides agree with TRBD1. The junction had 9 bases not matched to a gene; V was cut back by 7 bases and J by 5 bases. There are 14 residues in the CDR3. The V gene's germline CDR1 is MDHEN and CDR2 SYDVKM. The CDR3 DNA reads as TGTGCCAGCACTCGACAGGGGTTCGTCGAGACCCAGTACTTC. Translation: CASTRQGFVETQYF.

V gene TRBV4-1 combines with J gene TRBJ2-5; tentative D call: TRBD2 (6 bases). The CDR3 is made up of 13 amino acids. Germline CDR1 and CDR2: MGHRA and YSYEKL. Trimming took 5 bases from V and 5 from J, leaving 12 bases between them. The CDR3 is CASSKAAGETQYF. The DNA of the CDR3 is TGCGCCAGCAGCAAAGCCGCGGGGGAGACCCAGTACTTC.

The chain is built from TRBV24-1 and TRBJ1-2, with 8 bases aligning to TRBD1. J lost 4 bases, V lost 4 bases, and 7 bases had no gene match. Germline V lookup: CDR1 KGHDR, CDR2 SFDVKD. The CDR3 extends over 15 amino acids. This chain's CDR3 is CATSETGTGIYGYTF. The CDR3 bases are TGTGCCACCAGTGAAACCGGGACAGGAATCTATGGCTACACCTTC.

This chain links TRBV2 with TRBJ2-2; D is ambiguous. The CDR3 covers 14 residues. Germline CDR1 SNHLY, CDR2 FYNNEI. V gave up 8 bases and J gave up 4 bases, with 14 bases separating them. CDR3 DNA sequence: TGTGCCAGCTATTTCGACATTCTCACCGGGGAGCTGTTTTTT. This gives the protein CASYFDILTGELFF.

The chain joins TRBV10-3 to TRBJ2-1; a weak D match, TRBD2 (5 bases). Trimming left V 0 bases short and J 6 bases short, with 12 bases between. This CDR3 comprises 15 residues. Germline values: CDR1 ENHRY, CDR2 SYGVKD. The CDR3 spells CAISESGAPPNEQFF. The CDR3 DNA sequence: TGTGCCATCAGTGAGTCGGGAGCCCCTCCCAATGAGCAGTTCTTC.

The rearrangement uses TRBV2 and TRBJ2-1; D is ambiguous. V lost 4 bases to trimming and J lost 4 bases, with 5 bases between them. This CDR3 has 12 amino acids. In germline, CDR1 is SNHLY, CDR2 FYNNEI. As DNA, the CDR3 is TGTGCCAGCAGTGGGCAGTACAATGAGCAGTTCTTC. The encoded protein is CASSGQYNEQFF.

This chain joins TRBV18 and TRBJ2-2; TRBD1 agrees at 7 bases. CDR1 and CDR2 (germline): KGHSH, LQKENI. The CDR3 is 16 amino acids. Trimming removed 3 bases from V and 4 bases from J; junction bases left unmatched: 8. CDR3: CASSPYSDRATGELFF. CDR3 nucleotides: TGTGCCAGCTCACCCTATAGCGACAGGGCCACCGGGGAGCTGTTTTTT. Filled out from reference TRBV18 and TRBJ2-2, the complete variable domain reads NAGVMQNPRHLVRRRGQEARLRCSPMKGHSHVYWYRQLPEEGLKFMVYLQKENIIDESGMPKERFSAEFPKEGPSILRIQQVVRGDSAAYFCASSPYSDRATGELFFGEGSRLTVL.

Regarding this clone: The sample contains more than one DNA sequence encoding this CDR3. This chain connects TRBV27 to TRBJ2-7, with a weak D call TRBD2 (6 bases). Deletions cut 3 bases from V and 4 bases from J, with 10 bases between. The germline V gene encodes CDR1 MNHEY and CDR2 SMNVEV (reference sequence). CDR3 length: 13 residues. The CDR3 DNA reads TGTGCCAGCAGTTTTTATGGAGGGTACGAGCAGTACTTC. Protein product: CASSFYGGYEQYF.

The rearrangement joins TRBV5-1 to TRBJ2-7; TRBD1 matches at 8 bases. The CDR3 extends over 15 amino acids. CDR1 and CDR2 from the germline V gene are SGHRS and YFSETQ. V shed 5 bases, J shed 6 bases, and the junction held 13 bases outside the gene matches. The CDR3 loop reads CASRGAGGDSGEQYF. The DNA for the CDR3 is TGCGCCAGCAGGGGGGCAGGGGGCGATTCCGGCGAGCAGTACTTC. Full variable domain (outside the CDR3, taken from reference TRBV5-1 and TRBJ2-7): KAGVTQTPRYLIKTRGQQVTLSCSPISGHRSVSWYQQTPGQGLQFLFEYFSETQRNKGNFPGRFSGRQFSNSRSEMNVSTLELGDSALYLCASRGAGGDSGEQYFGPGTRLTVT.

This clone was picked up one time. The J gene is TRBJ1-2, the V gene TRBV7-6; D is ambiguous. The V gene's germline CDR1 is SGHVS and CDR2 FNYEAQ. Trimming left V 5 bases short and J 3 bases short, with 10 bases between. This CDR3 has 13 amino acids. The CDR3 here is CASSPQEYYGYTF. The CDR3 DNA follows: TGTGCCAGCAGCCCCCAGGAATACTATGGCTACACCTTC.

V is TRBV19 and J is TRBJ2-2; 7 nucleotides line up with TRBD2. V lost 6 bases, J lost 4 bases, and 11 bases stayed unmatched. This CDR3 contains 16 residues. Germline V gene data show CDR1 as LNHDA and CDR2 as SQIVND (reference sequence). Written as DNA, the CDR3 is TGTGCCAGTAGACCGCCAGGACTAGGCCCCACCGGGGAGCTGTTTTTT. It translates to CASRPPGLGPTGELFF.